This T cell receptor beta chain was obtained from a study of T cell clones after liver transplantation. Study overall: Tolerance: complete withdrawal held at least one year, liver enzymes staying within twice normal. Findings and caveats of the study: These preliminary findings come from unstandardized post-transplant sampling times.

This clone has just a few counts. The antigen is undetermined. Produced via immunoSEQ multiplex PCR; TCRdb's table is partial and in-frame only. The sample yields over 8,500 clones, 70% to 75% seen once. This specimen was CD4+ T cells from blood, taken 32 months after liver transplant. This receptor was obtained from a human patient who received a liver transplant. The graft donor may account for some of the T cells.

The CDR3 nucleotides are TGTGCCACTCGGCCCCTGGCAGGCGAAGAGACCCAGTACTTC. Translated, it gives CATRPLAGEETQYF. The chain has TRBV2 and TRBJ2-5, with D hard to call. The V gene lost 10 bases and the J gene lost 3 bases, with 18 bases spanning the gap. The germline CDR1 and CDR2 sequences are SNHLY and FYNNEI. This CDR3 comprises 14 residues.